The 24 T cell receptor beta chains in this list originate from one sample, sequenced in a study of molecular identifiers for immune sequencing clone quantification. TCRdb re-called the PCR reads through MiXCR, storing one row per CDR3 protein. The sample consists of around 460,000 distinct CDR3 sequences, about a fifth of them appearing once. Material: naive CD8+ T cells from blood, with Jurkat cell RNA spiked in. Subset denoted: FACS-sorted CD8+CD4-CCR7+CD45RA+ naive T cells. The source is a human donor in good health. Some libraries in this study had Jurkat cell RNA spiked in.

The sample holds many counts of this clonotype. The chain carries TRBV7-9 and TRBJ2-4; D assignment may be TRBD1 or TRBD2 (6 bases each). The ends were cut back, 5 bases at V and 15 bases at J, with 17 bases in the middle. CDR1 and CDR2 (germline): SEHNR, FQNEAQ (reference sequence). This CDR3 contains 12 residues. Here the CDR3 reads CASSAGAGTLYF. The DNA of the CDR3 is TGTGCCAGCAGCGCAGGGGCGGGGACTCTGTACTTC. Full variable domain (remainder filled in from reference TRBV7-9 and TRBJ2-4): DTGVSQNPRHKITKRGQNVTFRCDPISEHNRLYWYRQTLGQGPEFLTYFQNEAQLEKSRLLSDRFSAERPKGSFSTLEIQRTEQGDSAMYLCASSAGAGTLYFGAGTRLSVL.

This clonotype was picked up many times. V and J are TRBV7-6 and TRBJ2-5; possibly TRBD2 for D (5 bases). From germline, CDR1 is SGHVS and CDR2 FNYEAQ. This CDR3 contains 16 residues. V was cut by 5 bases and J by 1 base, with 17 bases left in between. CDR3: CASSQLTGMSQETQYF. The CDR3 nucleotides are TGTGCCAGCAGCCAGCTAACGGGGATGTCCCAAGAGACCCAGTACTTC.

This clonotype was seen more than once but under ten times. The V call is TRBV2, the J call TRBJ2-7, with D perhaps matching TRBD1 (5 bases). Germline CDR1 reads SNHLY; CDR2 reads FYNNEI. The CDR3 has 14 amino acids. Between the trimmed V and J ends, which lost 2 bases and 2 bases, there was a span of 10 bases. The CDR3 region is CASSESQGTYEQYF. CDR3 nucleotides: TGTGCCAGCAGTGAAAGTCAGGGCACCTACGAGCAGTACTTC.

To note about this clonotype: Mismatch with germline at one junction end may stem from a read error. CDR3 bases: TGTGTCAGCAGTTTATCGTGGCGGGGGTTTGTCCAAGAGACCCAGTACTTC. Its translation: CVSSLSWRGFVQETQYF. The chain uses TRBV27 and TRBJ2-5; 7 positions agree with TRBD2. Germline CDR1 is MNHEY and CDR2 is SMNVEV (reference sequence). This CDR3 has 17 residues.

As for this clonotype: This may arise from a read error, as a much more abundant clone is one base away. This chain connects TRBV6-5 to TRBJ2-7, with D perhaps being TRBD1 or TRBD2 (5 bases each). Trimming pared 6 bases from V and 6 bases from J, leaving 18 bases between. The CDR3 length is 14 residues. CDR1 and CDR2 from the germline V gene are MNHEY and SVGAGI. The chain's CDR3 is CASSYGAGSVEQYF. CDR3 coding DNA: TGTGCCAGCAGCTACGGGGCAGGGTCGGTCGAGCAGTACTTC.

The rearrangement uses TRBV9 and TRBJ1-5; the D gene is possibly TRBD1 (6 bases). Trimming removed 0 bases from V and 5 bases from J, with 12 bases in between. In germline, CDR1 is SGDLS, CDR2 YYNGEE. The CDR3 has 15 amino acids. CDR3 protein: CASSVDSRGDQPQHF. The CDR3 nucleotides are TGTGCCAGCAGCGTAGACTCCAGGGGAGATCAGCCCCAGCATTTT.

The table lists this clonotype with a few counts. This chain connects TRBV11-2 to TRBJ2-5, with 11 bases identical to TRBD2. The CDR3 consists of 15 residues. Per the germline V gene, CDR1 is SGHAT and CDR2 is FQNNGV. Trimming took 5 bases from V and 2 from J; bases not matched to a gene: 4. This CDR3 reads CASSLLAGVQETQYF. The CDR3 bases are TGTGCCAGCAGCCTACTAGCGGGGGTACAAGAGACCCAGTACTTC.

This clonotype was detected a few times. The chain couples TRBV10-1 to TRBJ1-5; D remains unclear. The CDR3 extends over 13 amino acids. The germline gives CDR1 WNHNN, CDR2 SYGVQD (reference sequence). The V gene lost 0 bases and the J gene lost 6 bases, with 6 bases spanning the gap. The CDR3 region has the DNA TGCGCCAGCAGTGAGTCAATGGGTCAGCCCCAGCATTTT. As protein: CASSESMGQPQHF.

The chain employs TRBV7-6 and TRBJ1-2; TRBD1 matches at 10 bases. V lost 5 bases to trimming and J lost 4 bases; unmatched junction nucleotides: 10. Germline CDR1 and CDR2: SGHVS and FNYEAQ. The CDR3 has 16 residues. The CDR3 spells CASSPGTGEKAYGYTF. The CDR3, as DNA: TGTGCCAGCAGCCCTGGGACAGGGGAGAAGGCCTATGGCTACACCTTC.

This clonotype was counted ten times or more. The chain recombines TRBV28 with TRBJ2-3; D is possibly TRBD2 (5 bases). V was shortened by 7 bases and J by 4 bases, with 21 bases between the two germline ends. Germline V CDR1 and CDR2: MDHEN, SYDVKM. The length of the CDR3 is 16 residues. This chain's CDR3 is CASTLSSTEAPDTQYF. The CDR3 DNA follows: TGTGCCAGCACCCTTAGTTCCACGGAGGCCCCAGATACGCAGTATTTT.

On this clonotype: This may come from a read error, since a much larger clone is one base off. This sequence joins TRBV11-2 and TRBJ2-7; a weak D match, TRBD1 (6 bases). In germline, CDR1 is SGHAT, CDR2 FQNNGV. The CDR3 runs 16 residues. Between the trimmed V and J ends, which lost 8 bases and 6 bases, there was a span of 26 bases. DNA for the CDR3: TGTGCCAGCGGCCCTATCCCAGGGGCAGCCCTCGGCGAGCAGTACTTC. Residues: CASGPIPGAALGEQYF.

This clonotype was observed many times. This chain uses TRBV6-2 or TRBV6-3 with TRBJ2-3, with a tentative D call TRBD1 (5 bases). With 2 bases removed from V and 5 bases from J, the gap between germline ends came to 11 bases. Per the germline V gene, CDR1 is MNHEY and CDR2 is SVGEGT. This CDR3 has 14 amino acids. In nucleotides, the CDR3 is TGTGCCAGCAGTTACCTGGGGCCGGGAGATACGCAGTATTTT. Residues: CASSYLGPGDTQYF.

The J gene is TRBJ2-1, the V gene TRBV11-2; TRBD2 matches 8 bases. V lost 6 bases and J lost 5; bases outside the gene matches: 15. The CDR3 extends over 17 amino acids. Germline CDR1 is SGHAT and CDR2 is FQNNGV. CDR3 bases: TGTGCCAGCAGTGAAATCGGATTTGGAGCGGGGGACAATGAGCAGTTCTTC. The encoded protein is CASSEIGFGAGDNEQFF.

This clonotype was seen many times. The J gene is TRBJ2-3, the V gene TRBV4-3; the match to TRBD2 covers 11 bases. The CDR3 totals 15 residues. In germline, CDR1 is LGHNA, CDR2 YSLEER. J gave up 4 bases and V 4 bases, and 4 bases lay outside the gene matches. In DNA form, the CDR3 reads TGCGCCAGCAGCCTAACTAGCGGGAGTGCAGATACGCAGTATTTT. Translated: CASSLTSGSADTQYF.

V usage is TRBV20-1 and J usage is TRBJ2-3; 8 bases line up with TRBD2. The CDR3 loop spans 15 amino acids. Germline-derived CDR1 and CDR2 are DFQATT and SNEGSKA (reference sequence). V shed 6 bases and J 3 bases; nucleotides not matched to a gene: 11. In nucleotides, the CDR3 is TGCAGTGCCACCTGGGAGCGGGAGCTGACAGATACGCAGTATTTT. It translates to CSATWERELTDTQYF.

For this clonotype: A clone one base away is much larger, so this may be a read error. Since no conserved phenylalanine or tryptophan closes the CDR3, a read error is the likely cause. The V call is TRBV5-6, the J call TRBJ2-7, with a tentative D call TRBD1 (6 bases). This CDR3 spans 15 amino acids. Per germline, CDR1 SGHDT and CDR2 YYEEEE. The germline V and J ends were trimmed by 3 bases and 0 bases, with 13 bases remaining between them. This chain's CDR3 is CASSWGPPSSYEQYS. As DNA, the CDR3 is TGTGCCAGCAGCTGGGGGCCCCCCAGCTCCTACGAGCAGTACTCC.

The chain recombines TRBV12-3 or TRBV12-4 with TRBJ1-4; tentatively, D is TRBD1 (6 bases). CDR3 length: 14 residues. The V gene lost 3 bases and the J gene lost 8 bases, with 13 bases spanning the gap. The CDR3 sequence: CASSLGASVEKLFF. The CDR3 DNA reads as TGTGCCAGCAGTTTGGGGGCCTCCGTGGAAAAACTGTTTTTT.

This clonotype was found a few times. The CDR3 DNA reads TGTGCCAGCAGCGCGACACTTACCGGGGAGCTGTTTTTT. The encoded protein is CASSATLTGELFF. The chain recombines TRBV5-4 with TRBJ2-2, with D uncertain. V shed 4 bases and J shed 5 bases, with 9 bases lying between them. Germline CDR1 and CDR2: SGHNT and YYREEE (reference sequence). The length of the CDR3 is 13 residues. Looking up the rest from reference TRBV5-4 and TRBJ2-2 gives the full variable domain: ETGVTQSPTHLIKTRGQQVTLRCSSQSGHNTVSWYQQALGQGPQFIFQYYREEENGRGNFPPRFSGLQFPNYSSELNVNALELDDSALYLCASSATLTGELFFGEGSRLTVL.

This clonotype was observed many times. The genes are TRBV2 and TRBJ2-3; maybe TRBD2 (5 bases). Germline V gives CDR1 SNHLY, CDR2 FYNNEI. V lost 7 bases and J lost 3, with 17 bases in between. The CDR3 sequence is 15 residues long. CDR3 sequence reads: CASTGIGVVTDTQYF. In DNA, the CDR3 is TGTGCCAGCACGGGAATCGGGGTTGTAACAGATACGCAGTATTTT. Looking up the rest from reference TRBV2 and TRBJ2-3 gives the full variable domain: EPEVTQTPSHQVTQMGQEVILRCVPISNHLYFYWYRQILGQKVEFLVSFYNNEISEKSEIFDDQFSVERPDGSNFTLKIRSTKLEDSAMYFCASTGIGVVTDTQYFGPGTRLTVL.

This clonotype was detected ten times or more. The J gene is TRBJ1-6, the V gene TRBV5-1; unclear D gene. Trimming cost V 2 bases and J 5 bases, with 2 bases left between them. Looked up from germline, CDR1 is SGHRS and CDR2 is YFSETQ. The CDR3 covers 12 residues. The CDR3 sequence is CASSLDNSPLHF. As DNA, the CDR3 is TGCGCCAGCAGCTTAGATAATTCACCCCTCCACTTT.

V gene TRBV7-9 combines with J gene TRBJ2-3; TRBD2 agrees at 9 bases. Germline lookup yields CDR1 SEHNR and CDR2 FQNEAQ (reference sequence). This CDR3 comprises 16 residues. V was clipped by 1 base and J by 2 bases; unmatched bases: 4. The CDR3 loop reads CASSLVRGGVTDTQYF. Written as DNA, the CDR3 is TGTGCCAGCAGCTTAGTTCGCGGGGGGGTCACAGATACGCAGTATTTT.

This clonotype was detected many times. The gene calls are TRBV5-5 and TRBJ2-3; 11 bases map to TRBD1. Looked up from germline, CDR1 is SGHKS and CDR2 is YYEKEE (reference sequence). Losses at the gene ends were 6 bases for V and 5 bases for J; bases not matched to a gene: 11. The CDR3 loop spans 16 amino acids. The CDR3 loop reads CASNHKGQGAGDTQYF. DNA for the CDR3: TGTGCCAGCAACCACAAAGGACAGGGGGCAGGAGATACGCAGTATTTT.

A remark on this clonotype: This clone may be a read error of a much larger clone one base away. CDR3: CASSLDPADYEQHF. CDR3 in DNA: TGTGCCAGCAGCTTAGATCCGGCAGACTACGAGCAGCACTTC. The chain is built from TRBV7-9 and TRBJ2-7; tentatively, D is TRBD2 (5 bases). The CDR3 extends over 14 amino acids. The V gene's germline CDR1 is SEHNR and CDR2 FQNEAQ (reference sequence).

This clonotype was seen repeatedly, ten times or more. V usage is TRBV28 and J usage is TRBJ1-1; D unclear. This CDR3 is built from 13 residues. The ends were cut back, 2 bases at V and 5 bases at J, with 9 bases in the middle. CDR1 is MDHEN and CDR2 is SYDVKM in the germline V gene. CDR3 region: CASSLMAGTEAFF. The CDR3 bases are TGTGCCAGCAGTTTAATGGCGGGGACTGAAGCTTTCTTT.